This passage covers 7 T cell receptor beta chains from one sample sequenced in a study of CD8 T cells in Susac syndrome. The RNA, about 0.5 to 1 ug, was put through reverse transcription using random hexamers. TCRdb re-called the immunoSEQ multiplex PCR reads with MiXCR, one entry per CDR3 protein. The sample shows 150,000 to 200,000 distinct CDR3 sequences, over 90% of them seen only once. The sample consisted of CD4+ T cells from PBMCs. Receptors originate from a human donor with Susac syndrome.

This sequence joins TRBV2 and TRBJ1-1; D perhaps matches TRBD1 (6 bases). CDR3 length equals 14 residues. V shed 10 bases and J shed 1 base, with 16 bases lying between them. Germline V lookup: CDR1 SNHLY, CDR2 FYNNEI. The DNA of the CDR3 is TGTGCCACCACGACAGGTAACCAGAACACTGAAGCTTTCTTT. Amino acid sequence: CATTTGNQNTEAFF.

This chain's CDR3 is CSARVSLATPYNEQFF. Here the CDR3 DNA reads TGCAGTGCTAGAGTTTCACTAGCGACGCCCTACAATGAGCAGTTCTTC. The chain recombines TRBV20-1 with TRBJ2-1; 7 bases map to TRBD2. Germline-derived CDR1 and CDR2 are DFQATT and SNEGSKA (reference sequence). After removal of 1 base from V and 2 bases from J, the junction contained 8 bases not matched to a gene. CDR3 length: 16 amino acids.

The chain links TRBV7-2 to TRBJ1-1; 8 positions match TRBD1. Germline CDR1 SGHTA, CDR2 FQGNSA. The CDR3 is 15 amino acids. V lost 2 bases to trimming and J lost 3 bases; unmatched junction nucleotides: 5. This CDR3 is CASSLSGTGDTEAFF. In DNA form, the CDR3 reads TGTGCCAGCAGCTTAAGTGGGACAGGAGACACTGAAGCTTTCTTT.

The chain uses TRBV3-1 and TRBJ2-4; TRBD1 aligns across 11 bases. The CDR3 length is 16 residues. The J segment lost 9 bases and the V segment lost 1 base, leaving 8 bases of the junction unmatched. Germline V CDR1 and CDR2: LGHDT, YNNKEL (reference sequence). Here the CDR3 DNA reads TGTGCCAGCAGCCAAGGTCCCGCGGGGACAGGGGGCATTCAGTACTTC. Its translation: CASSQGPAGTGGIQYF.

The chain recombines TRBV4-2 with TRBJ2-1; D not certain. CDR3 length equals 15 residues. Trimming cost V 1 base and J 5 bases, with 12 bases left between them. The germline V gene has CDR1 LGHNA and CDR2 YNFKEQ. The CDR3, as DNA: TGTGCCAGCAGCCAAGGGGGTCTCGTTCACAATGAGCAGTTCTTC. This sequence encodes CASSQGGLVHNEQFF.

This sequence joins TRBV6-5 and TRBJ2-1; 12 positions match TRBD2. Germline values: CDR1 MNHEY, CDR2 SVGAGI. The CDR3 is 17 residues long. V shed 0 bases, J shed 2 bases, and the junction held 2 bases outside the gene matches. The CDR3 region is CASSYSASGRAYNEQFF. The DNA for the CDR3 is TGTGCCAGCAGTTACTCAGCTAGCGGGAGGGCCTACAATGAGCAGTTCTTC.

This clonotype has just a few counts. V is TRBV19 and J is TRBJ2-6; D gene uncertain. Germline values: CDR1 LNHDA, CDR2 SQIVND (reference sequence). The V gene lost 5 bases and the J gene lost 0 bases, with 5 bases spanning the gap. The CDR3 is 14 amino acids. CDR3 DNA: TGTGCCAGTAGTCCTGGCTCTGGGGCCAACGTCCTGACTTTC. Encoded protein: CASSPGSGANVLTF.